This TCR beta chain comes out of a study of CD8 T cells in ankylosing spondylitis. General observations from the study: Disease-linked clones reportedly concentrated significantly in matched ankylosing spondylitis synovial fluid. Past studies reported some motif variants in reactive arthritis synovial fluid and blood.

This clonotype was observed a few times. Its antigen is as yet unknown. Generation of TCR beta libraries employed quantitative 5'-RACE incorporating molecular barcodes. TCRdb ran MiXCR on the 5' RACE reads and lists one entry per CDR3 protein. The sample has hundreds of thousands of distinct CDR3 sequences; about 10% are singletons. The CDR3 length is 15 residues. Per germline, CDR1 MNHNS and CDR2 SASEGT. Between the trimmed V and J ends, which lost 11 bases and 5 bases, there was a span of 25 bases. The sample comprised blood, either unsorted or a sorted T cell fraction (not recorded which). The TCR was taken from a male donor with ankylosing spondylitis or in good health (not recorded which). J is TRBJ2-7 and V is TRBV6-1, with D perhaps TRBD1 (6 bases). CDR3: CASQILTGVPDEQYF. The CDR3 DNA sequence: TGTGCCTCACAAATCCTGACAGGCGTCCCGGACGAGCAGTACTTC.